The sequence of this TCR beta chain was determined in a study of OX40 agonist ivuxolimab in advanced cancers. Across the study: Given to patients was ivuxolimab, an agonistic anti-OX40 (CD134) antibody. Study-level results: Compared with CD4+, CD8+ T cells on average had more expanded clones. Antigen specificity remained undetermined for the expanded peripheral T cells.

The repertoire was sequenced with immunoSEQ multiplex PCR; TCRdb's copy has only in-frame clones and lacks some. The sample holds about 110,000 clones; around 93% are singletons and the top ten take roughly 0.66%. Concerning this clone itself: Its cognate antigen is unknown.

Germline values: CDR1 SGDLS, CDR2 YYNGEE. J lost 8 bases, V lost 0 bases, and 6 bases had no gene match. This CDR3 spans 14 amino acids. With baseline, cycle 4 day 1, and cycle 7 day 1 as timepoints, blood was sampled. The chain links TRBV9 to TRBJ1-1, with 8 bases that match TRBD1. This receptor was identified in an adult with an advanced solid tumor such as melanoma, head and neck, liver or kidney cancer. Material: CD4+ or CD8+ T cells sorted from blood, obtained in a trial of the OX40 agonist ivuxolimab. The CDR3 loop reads CASSVEQDRAEAFF. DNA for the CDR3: TGTGCCAGCAGCGTAGAGCAGGACAGGGCCGAAGCTTTCTTT.